Listed below are T cell receptor beta chains from one sample, sequenced in a study of OX40 agonist ivuxolimab in advanced cancers. Assay: immunoSEQ multiplex PCR; the TCRdb copy retains only in-frame clones and omits some. The sample has roughly 63,000 clones; about 88% are singletons. The sample was CD4+ or CD8+ T cells sorted from blood, taken in a trial of the OX40 agonist ivuxolimab. The receptors come from an adult with an advanced solid tumor such as melanoma, head and neck, liver or kidney cancer. Each CDR3 is given with its conserved first and last residue.

V gene | CDR3 protein
TRBV11-2 | CASGIQGDRSYGYTF
TRBV5-5 | CASSLEGLYGYTF
TRBV7-9 | CASSIGQIYEQYF
TRBV5-4 | CASSLIVGTEAFF
TRBV18 | CASSIAVGSPNTEAFF
TRBV5-4 | CASSLEGARNTEAFF
TRBV4-1 | CASSQSVRTGVNTIYF
TRBV11-2 | CASSLEFHFSGNTIYF
TRBV5-1 | CASSSVPKNIQYF
TRBV5-1 | CASSLSDTQYF
TRBV11-2 | CASRGQGASNTEAFF
TRBV6-5 | CASSYGGNYGYTF
TRBV7-9 | CASSQGGNQPQHF
TRBV18 | CASSWREGPNTEAFF
TRBV6-1 | CASSEGRGRNTIYF